The clone carrying this TCR beta chain is a singleton in its sample. V was pared by 0 bases and J by 2 bases, with 13 bases between. From germline, CDR1 is MNHEY and CDR2 SVGEGT. The CDR3 spans 16 residues. These data belong to a study of blood T cell repertoires in COVID-19. Study overall: Researchers got acute and convalescent COVID-19 samples from the United States, Italy and Spain. PBMCs, B-cell-depleted T cells, or T cells provided the cDNA or gDNA that made up the material.

Followed longitudinally, the Seattle patients had been enrolled during active infection. In the original workflow: Amplifying reference gene primers gave estimates of nucleated cell counts. Measured with immunoSEQ multiplex PCR; TCRdb has only the in-frame clones, and not every one. V and J calls and clone size are given by that table; D and trimming were obtained from the DNA. The sample includes roughly 60,000 clones, 84% seen only once; the top ten take roughly 9.3%. The genes are TRBV6-2 or TRBV6-3 and TRBJ2-5; D is ambiguous. Sample: peripheral blood. The TCR was taken from a man at least 80 years old with COVID-19, enrolled during active disease. In DNA, the CDR3 is TGTGCCAGCAGTTACTCCCCACAAATCCCGCAAGAGACCCAGTACTTC. Its protein product is CASSYSPQIPQETQYF.